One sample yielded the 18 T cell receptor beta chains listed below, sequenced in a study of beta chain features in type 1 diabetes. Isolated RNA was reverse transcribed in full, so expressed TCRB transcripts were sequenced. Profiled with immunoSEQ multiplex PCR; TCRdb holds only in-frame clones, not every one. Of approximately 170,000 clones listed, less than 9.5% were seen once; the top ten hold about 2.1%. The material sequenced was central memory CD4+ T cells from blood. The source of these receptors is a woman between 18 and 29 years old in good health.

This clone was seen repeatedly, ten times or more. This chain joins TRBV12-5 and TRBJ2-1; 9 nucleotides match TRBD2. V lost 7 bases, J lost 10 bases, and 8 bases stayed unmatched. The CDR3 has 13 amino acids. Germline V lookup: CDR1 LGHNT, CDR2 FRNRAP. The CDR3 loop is CASVAGGLREQFF. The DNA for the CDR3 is TGTGCTAGTGTTGCGGGAGGGTTGAGGGAGCAGTTCTTC.

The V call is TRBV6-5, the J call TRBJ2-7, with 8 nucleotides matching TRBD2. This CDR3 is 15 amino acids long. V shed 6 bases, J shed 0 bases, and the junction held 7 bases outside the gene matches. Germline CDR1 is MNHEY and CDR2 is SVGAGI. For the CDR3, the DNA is TGTGCCAGCAGGTCCGGCGGGGGGCCCTCCTACGAGCAGTACTTC. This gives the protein CASRSGGGPSYEQYF.

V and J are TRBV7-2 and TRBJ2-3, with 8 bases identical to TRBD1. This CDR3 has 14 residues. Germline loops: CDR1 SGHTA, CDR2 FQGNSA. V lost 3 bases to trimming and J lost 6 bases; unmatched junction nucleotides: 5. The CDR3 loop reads CASSFGQGGDTQYF. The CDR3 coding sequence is TGTGCCAGCAGCTTTGGACAGGGCGGGGATACGCAGTATTTT.

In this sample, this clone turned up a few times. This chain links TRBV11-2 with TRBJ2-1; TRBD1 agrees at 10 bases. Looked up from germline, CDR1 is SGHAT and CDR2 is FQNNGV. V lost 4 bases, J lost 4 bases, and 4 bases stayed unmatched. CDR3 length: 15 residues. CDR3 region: CASSSGTGAYNEQFF. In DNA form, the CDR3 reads TGTGCCAGCAGCTCCGGGACAGGGGCTTACAATGAGCAGTTCTTC.

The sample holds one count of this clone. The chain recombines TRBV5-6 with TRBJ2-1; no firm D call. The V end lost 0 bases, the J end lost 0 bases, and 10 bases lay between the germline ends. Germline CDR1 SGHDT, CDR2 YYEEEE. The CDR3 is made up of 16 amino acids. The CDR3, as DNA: TGTGCCAGCAGCTTGGGTGGCGGCAGCTCCTACAATGAGCAGTTCTTC. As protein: CASSLGGGSSYNEQFF.

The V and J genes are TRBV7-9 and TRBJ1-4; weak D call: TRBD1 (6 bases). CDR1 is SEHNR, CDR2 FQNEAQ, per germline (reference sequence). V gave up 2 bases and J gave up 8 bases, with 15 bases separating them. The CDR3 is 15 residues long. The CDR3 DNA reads TGTGCCAGCAGCTTACAGGGGTCCACCAAGGAAAAACTGTTTTTT. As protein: CASSLQGSTKEKLFF. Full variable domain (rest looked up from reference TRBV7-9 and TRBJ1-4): DTGVSQNPRHKITKRGQNVTFRCDPISEHNRLYWYRQTLGQGPEFLTYFQNEAQLEKSRLLSDRFSAERPKGSFSTLEIQRTEQGDSAMYLCASSLQGSTKEKLFFGSGTQLSVL.

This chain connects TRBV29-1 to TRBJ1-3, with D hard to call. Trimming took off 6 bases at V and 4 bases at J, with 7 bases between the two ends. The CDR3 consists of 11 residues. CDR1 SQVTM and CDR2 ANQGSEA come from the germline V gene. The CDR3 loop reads CSVLRGNTIYF. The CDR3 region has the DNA TGCAGCGTACTCAGGGGAAACACCATATATTTT. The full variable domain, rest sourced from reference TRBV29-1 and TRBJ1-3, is SAVISQKPSRDICQRGTSLTIQCQVDSQVTMMFWYRQQPGQSLTLIATANQGSEATYESGFVIDKFPISRPNLTFSTLTVSNMSPEDSSIYLCSVLRGNTIYFGEGSWLTVV.

The CDR3 DNA follows: TGTGCCAGCAGTGAATTTGAGGGTATCCATAATTCACCCCTCCACTTT. The encoded protein is CASSEFEGIHNSPLHF. The chain uses TRBV25-1 and TRBJ1-6; D is ambiguous. Germline V gene lookup returns CDR1 MGHDK and CDR2 SYGVNS. With 1 base removed from V and 5 bases from J, the gap between germline ends came to 12 bases. This CDR3 is 16 amino acids long.

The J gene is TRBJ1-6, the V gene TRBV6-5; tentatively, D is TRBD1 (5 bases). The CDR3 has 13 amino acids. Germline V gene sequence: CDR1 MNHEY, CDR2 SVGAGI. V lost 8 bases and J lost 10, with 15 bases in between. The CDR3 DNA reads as TGTGCCAGCGTCAGGGTGTTGGGCTCACCCCTCCACTTT. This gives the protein CASVRVLGSPLHF.

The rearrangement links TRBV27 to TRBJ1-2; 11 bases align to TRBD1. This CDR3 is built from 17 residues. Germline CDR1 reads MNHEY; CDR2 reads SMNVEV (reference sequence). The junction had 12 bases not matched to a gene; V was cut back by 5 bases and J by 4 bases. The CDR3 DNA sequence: TGTGCCAGCAGTAGGGGGACAGGGGGATTTAGCAGCTATGGCTACACCTTC. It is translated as CASSRGTGGFSSYGYTF.

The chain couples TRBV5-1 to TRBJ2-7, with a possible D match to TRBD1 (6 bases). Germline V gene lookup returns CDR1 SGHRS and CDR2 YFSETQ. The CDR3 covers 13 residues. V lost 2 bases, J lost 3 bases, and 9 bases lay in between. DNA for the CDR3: TGCGCCAGCAGCTTACGGGACAACTACGAGCAGTACTTC. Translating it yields CASSLRDNYEQYF.

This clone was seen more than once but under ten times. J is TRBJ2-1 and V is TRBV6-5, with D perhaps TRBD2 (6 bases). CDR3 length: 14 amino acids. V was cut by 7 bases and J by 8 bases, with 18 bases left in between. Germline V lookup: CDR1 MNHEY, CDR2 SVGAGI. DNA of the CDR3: TGTGCCAGCACCCGACCCGGCGGGAACGATGAGCAGTTCTTC. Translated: CASTRPGGNDEQFF.

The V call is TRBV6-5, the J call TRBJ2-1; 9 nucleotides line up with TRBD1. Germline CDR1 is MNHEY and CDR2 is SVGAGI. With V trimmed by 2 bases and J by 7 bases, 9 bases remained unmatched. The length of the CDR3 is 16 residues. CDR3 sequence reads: CASSYQTGGLGNEQFF. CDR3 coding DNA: TGTGCCAGCAGTTACCAAACAGGGGGCCTCGGAAATGAGCAGTTCTTC.

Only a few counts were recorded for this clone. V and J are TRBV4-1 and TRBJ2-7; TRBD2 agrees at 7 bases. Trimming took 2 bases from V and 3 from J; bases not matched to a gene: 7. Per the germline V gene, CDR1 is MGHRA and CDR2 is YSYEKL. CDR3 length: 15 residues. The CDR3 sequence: CASSQSSGGFYEQYF. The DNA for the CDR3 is TGCGCCAGCAGCCAATCATCGGGGGGTTTCTACGAGCAGTACTTC.

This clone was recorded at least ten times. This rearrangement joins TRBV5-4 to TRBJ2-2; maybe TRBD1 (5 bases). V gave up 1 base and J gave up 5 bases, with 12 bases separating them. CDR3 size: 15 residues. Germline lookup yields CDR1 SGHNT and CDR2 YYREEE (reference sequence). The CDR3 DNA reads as TGTGCCAGCAGCTTGTCGTCAGGGCGGACCGGGGAGCTGTTTTTT. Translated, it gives CASSLSSGRTGELFF.

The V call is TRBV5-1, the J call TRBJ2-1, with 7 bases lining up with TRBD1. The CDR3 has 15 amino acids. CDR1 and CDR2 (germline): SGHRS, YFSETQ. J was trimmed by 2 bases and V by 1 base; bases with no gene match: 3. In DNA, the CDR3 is TGCGCCAGCAGCTTGAGGGACAGCACCTACAATGAGCAGTTCTTC. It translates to CASSLRDSTYNEQFF.

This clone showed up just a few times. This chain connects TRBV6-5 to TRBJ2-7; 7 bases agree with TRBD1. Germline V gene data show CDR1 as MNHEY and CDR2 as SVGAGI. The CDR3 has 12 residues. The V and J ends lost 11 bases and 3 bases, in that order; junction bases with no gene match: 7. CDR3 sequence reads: CAYEGADYEQYF. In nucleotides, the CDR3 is TGTGCCTATGAGGGGGCGGACTACGAGCAGTACTTC.

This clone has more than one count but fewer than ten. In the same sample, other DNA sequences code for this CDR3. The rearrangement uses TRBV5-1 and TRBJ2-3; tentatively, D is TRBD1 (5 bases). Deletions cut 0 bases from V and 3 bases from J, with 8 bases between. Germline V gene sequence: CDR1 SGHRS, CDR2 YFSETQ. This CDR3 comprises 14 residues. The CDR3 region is CASSLGQTTDTQYF. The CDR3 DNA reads TGCGCCAGCAGCTTGGGACAGACTACAGATACGCAGTATTTT.